This is a list of T cell receptor beta chains from one sample in a study of cytomegalovirus exposure and HLA in healthy donors. The repertoire was sequenced with immunoSEQ multiplex PCR; TCRdb's copy has only in-frame clones and lacks some. The sample shows 110,000 to 150,000 clones, about 80% of them seen only once. Sequenced input: PBMCs. The source of these receptors is a male donor in good health and CMV-seronegative. CDR3s include the opening cysteine and the closing phenylalanine or tryptophan. A D gene is named only where the DNA matches it firmly. Only part of the rows carry a size: once, few, many, or a class if the clone is expanded.

j_gene: TRBJ1-4
v_gene: TRBV6-1
abundance: -
d_gene: -
CDR3nt: TGTGCCAGCAGCGGGAGGAAAGCTAATGAAAAACTGTTTTTT
CDR3aa: CASSGRKANEKLFF

j_gene: TRBJ1-5
v_gene: TRBV28
abundance: -
d_gene: -
CDR3nt: TGTGCCAGCAGGTACAGGGTTCAGCCCCAGCATTTT
CDR3aa: CASRYRVQPQHF

j_gene: TRBJ1-5
v_gene: TRBV30
abundance: -
d_gene: -
CDR3nt: TGTGCCTGGAGTCGGGGTGGGGGCAATCAGCCCCAGCATTTT
CDR3aa: CAWSRGGGNQPQHF

j_gene: TRBJ2-5
v_gene: TRBV2
abundance: -
d_gene: TRBD2
CDR3nt: TGTGCCAGCGGGACTAGCGGGGGGGCCGGGGAGACCCAGTACTTC
CDR3aa: CASGTSGGAGETQYF

j_gene: TRBJ2-5
v_gene: TRBV7-2
abundance: few
d_gene: -
CDR3nt: TGTGCCAGCAGCCAACAGTACCAAGAGACCCAGTACTTC
CDR3aa: CASSQQYQETQYF

j_gene: TRBJ2-1
v_gene: TRBV28
abundance: -
d_gene: -
CDR3nt: TGTGCCAGCAGTTTAAAGTTGTGGGGCGGTGAGCAGTTCTTC
CDR3aa: CASSLKLWGGEQFF

j_gene: TRBJ2-2
v_gene: TRBV5-1
abundance: -
d_gene: -
CDR3nt: TGCGCCAGCAGCTTGGGTTGGACACGTGGGACCGGGGAGCTGTTTTTT
CDR3aa: CASSLGWTRGTGELFF

j_gene: TRBJ1-1
v_gene: TRBV10-3
abundance: -
d_gene: TRBD1
CDR3nt: TGTGCCATCAGCGGGGCGGACAGGGGGACTGAAGCTTTCTTT
CDR3aa: CAISGADRGTEAFF

j_gene: TRBJ2-7
v_gene: TRBV6-6
abundance: -
d_gene: TRBD2
CDR3nt: TGTGCCAGCAGTTACTCGGGTAGCGGGGGGGTCGAGCAGTACTTC
CDR3aa: CASSYSGSGGVEQYF

j_gene: TRBJ2-3
v_gene: TRBV6-5
abundance: -
d_gene: -
CDR3nt: TGTGCCAGCAGTTCTTCAGATACGCAGTATTTT
CDR3aa: CASSSSDTQYF

j_gene: TRBJ1-2
v_gene: TRBV5-1
abundance: -
d_gene: -
CDR3nt: TGCGCCAGCAGCTTGGGGGCCGGGGAAGGCTACACCTTC
CDR3aa: CASSLGAGEGYTF

j_gene: TRBJ1-1
v_gene: TRBV4-3
abundance: -
d_gene: -
CDR3nt: TGCGCCAGCAGCCAAGATAAAGGAGGACCTTTAGCTTTCTTT
CDR3aa: CASSQDKGGPLAFF

j_gene: TRBJ1-5
v_gene: TRBV28
abundance: -
d_gene: -
CDR3nt: TGTGCCAGCAGTTTGCCGACAGGTCATAGCAATCAGCCCCAGCATTTT
CDR3aa: CASSLPTGHSNQPQHF

j_gene: TRBJ1-2
v_gene: TRBV10-3
abundance: -
d_gene: TRBD1
CDR3nt: TGTGCCATCACTCCCCGGACAGGGAACTATGGCTACACCTTC
CDR3aa: CAITPRTGNYGYTF

j_gene: TRBJ2-3
v_gene: TRBV7-9
abundance: -
d_gene: TRBD2
CDR3nt: TGTGCCAGCAGCCAGCCGGGACTAGTGAGGGATACGCAGTATTTT
CDR3aa: CASSQPGLVRDTQYF

j_gene: TRBJ2-7
v_gene: TRBV6-6
abundance: few
d_gene: -
CDR3nt: TGTGCCAGCAGTTACTCGAGTTACGAGCAGTACTTC
CDR3aa: CASSYSSYEQYF

j_gene: TRBJ2-3
v_gene: TRBV7-3
abundance: -
d_gene: TRBD1
CDR3nt: TGTGCCAGCAGCTTACGGCAGGGGGGCACAGATACGCAGTATTTT
CDR3aa: CASSLRQGGTDTQYF

j_gene: TRBJ2-7
v_gene: TRBV29-1
abundance: -
d_gene: TRBD1
CDR3nt: TGCAGCGTTCCGTGGGACAGGGGAAACGAGCAGTACTTC
CDR3aa: CSVPWDRGNEQYF

j_gene: TRBJ2-7
v_gene: TRBV6-6
abundance: few
d_gene: TRBD1
CDR3nt: TGTGCCAGCAGTTCATTGACTGGACAGGGGCTTGAGCAGTACTTC
CDR3aa: CASSSLTGQGLEQYF

j_gene: TRBJ2-2
v_gene: TRBV28
abundance: -
d_gene: TRBD1
CDR3nt: TGTGCCAGCAGCCCCCCGGGACAGGGGCCCCCGGGGGAGCTGTTTTTT
CDR3aa: CASSPPGQGPPGELFF

j_gene: TRBJ1-2
v_gene: TRBV27
abundance: -
d_gene: -
CDR3nt: TGTGCCAGCAGTCCGACGGGTAACTATGGCTACACCTTC
CDR3aa: CASSPTGNYGYTF

j_gene: TRBJ2-2
v_gene: TRBV7-2
abundance: -
d_gene: TRBD2
CDR3nt: TGTGCCAGCACCCGGACTAGCGGGGGAACCGGGGAGCTGTTTTTT
CDR3aa: CASTRTSGGTGELFF

j_gene: TRBJ1-3
v_gene: TRBV2
abundance: -
d_gene: TRBD1
CDR3nt: TGTGCCAGCAGTTTAGGGACAGAGGGTTCTGGAAACACCATATATTTT
CDR3aa: CASSLGTEGSGNTIYF

j_gene: TRBJ2-2
v_gene: TRBV7-8
abundance: -
d_gene: TRBD2
CDR3nt: TGTGCCAGCAGCTCAGGACTAGGATTTAACACCGGGGAGCTGTTTTTT
CDR3aa: CASSSGLGFNTGELFF

j_gene: TRBJ1-2
v_gene: TRBV5-1
abundance: -
d_gene: TRBD1
CDR3nt: TGCGCCAGCAGCTTAACAGGGGGACAGGAGTATGGCTACACCTTC
CDR3aa: CASSLTGGQEYGYTF

j_gene: TRBJ2-7
v_gene: TRBV5-6
abundance: -
d_gene: -
CDR3nt: TGTGCCAGCAGCTTTGCTTCCGGCGAGCAGTACTTC
CDR3aa: CASSFASGEQYF